The following is a T cell receptor (beta chain) sequence with its context. Its antigen is not known. The sample belongs to a study of T-cell reconstitution after alpha-beta-depleted transplantation in children. Study-wide results and limits: Reported findings indicate that, about two months after transplant, alpha-beta T cells came from several hundred expanded clones, which were derived from non-depleted graft cells. A year post-transplant, T-cell counts and diversity derived mostly from newly produced T cells.

During its preparation, the TCRbeta library received unique molecular identifiers. TCRdb itself ran the PCR reads through MiXCR, one entry per CDR3 protein. The sample shows 600,000 or so distinct CDR3 sequences, more than 20% of them seen only once. Germline CDR1 is SGHAT and CDR2 is FQNNGV. V lost 5 bases, J lost 5 bases, and 6 bases lay in between. CDR3 length: 11 residues. The source of this sequence is a boy in the first two years of life who had a stem cell transplant for acute myeloid leukemia, so the T cells may come from the graft donor. V and J are TRBV11-2 and TRBJ2-5, with unresolved D. The specimen was PBMCs, mostly from graft donor cells, collected 360 days after TCRalphabeta/CD19-depleted stem cell transplant. The CDR3 loop is CASSDLETQYF. The CDR3 region has the DNA TGTGCCAGCAGCGATTTGGAGACCCAGTACTTC.